A selection of T cell receptor beta chains follows, all from one sample in a study of blood T cells in healthy people across ages. MiXCR was run by TCRdb on the 5' RACE reads, yielding one entry per CDR3 protein. The sample comprises 540,000 or so distinct CDR3 sequences, under 55% of which are singletons, and 20% to 25% rests with the top ten. Input material: blood. The receptor set was obtained from a man older than 75 in good health. CDR3s include the opening cysteine and the closing phenylalanine or tryptophan. The order of the fields is D gene, V gene, J gene, clone size, CDR3 protein, CDR3 DNA. A D gene is named only where the DNA matches it firmly. The size entry is marked missing in some rows and otherwise reads once, few, many or a size class.

NA	TRBV4-3	TRBJ1-2	NA	CASSERGADRNYGYTF	TGCGCCAGCAGCGAAAGGGGGGCCGACAGAAACTATGGCTACACCTTC
NA	TRBV4-3	TRBJ2-3	NA	CASRRIEADTQYF	TGCGCCAGCAGACGGATCGAGGCAGATACGCAGTATTTT
TRBD1	TRBV27	TRBJ2-7	once	CASSLSGTGHEQYF	TGTGCCAGCAGTTTATCGGGGACAGGGCACGAGCAGTACTTC
TRBD1	TRBV20-1	TRBJ2-5	few	CSAPDRGQETQYF	TGCAGTGCACCGGACAGGGGCCAAGAGACCCAGTACTTC
NA	TRBV4-3	TRBJ2-2	NA	CASSQGVGANTGELFF	TGCGCCAGCAGCCAAGGTGTCGGCGCTAACACCGGGGAGCTGTTTTTT
NA	TRBV19	TRBJ2-1	NA	CASSTQPGPFEQFF	TGTGCCAGTAGTACCCAACCGGGACCCTTCGAGCAGTTCTTC
NA	TRBV6-2/TRBV6-3	TRBJ2-1	NA	CASSYSQHGGTEQFF	TGTGCCAGCAGTTACTCTCAGCATGGGGGGACCGAGCAGTTCTTC
NA	TRBV28	TRBJ2-7	NA	CASSANPSYEQYF	TGTGCCAGCAGTGCTAATCCCTCCTACGAGCAGTACTTC
TRBD2	TRBV20-1	TRBJ2-1	NA	CSARDVASGGSSYNEQFF	TGCAGTGCTAGAGATGTTGCTAGCGGGGGGAGCTCCTACAATGAGCAGTTCTTC
NA	TRBV7-2	TRBJ2-7	few	CASSLAGGYDEQYF	TGTGCCAGCAGCTTAGCAGGAGGGTACGACGAGCAGTACTTC
TRBD2	TRBV6-6	TRBJ2-7	many	CASSSGLAEYEQYF	TGTGCCAGCAGCTCCGGACTAGCGGAATACGAGCAGTACTTC
NA	TRBV6-2/TRBV6-3	TRBJ2-5	NA	CASSFRGSGEETQYF	TGTGCCAGCAGTTTCCGTGGTAGCGGTGAAGAGACCCAGTACTTC
TRBD2	TRBV29-1	TRBJ2-1	few	CSVEGNGRGDEQFF	TGCAGCGTTGAGGGGAACGGGAGGGGGGATGAGCAGTTCTTC
TRBD2	TRBV9	TRBJ2-2	NA	CASSVGPSGGANTGELFF	TGTGCCAGCAGCGTAGGTCCTAGCGGGGGGGCGAACACCGGGGAGCTGTTTTTT
TRBD1	TRBV28	TRBJ2-1	NA	CASSLGQGALNEQFF	TGTGCCAGCAGTTTAGGTCAGGGGGCTTTGAATGAGCAGTTCTTC
NA	TRBV6-6	TRBJ2-7	many	CASSDSGGYEQYF	TGTGCCAGCAGTGACTCGGGCGGCTACGAGCAGTACTTC
TRBD2	TRBV20-1	TRBJ2-7	NA	CSASGPGLAGPYEQYF	TGCAGTGCTAGCGGACCGGGACTAGCGGGACCCTACGAGCAGTACTTC
NA	TRBV7-8	TRBJ2-7	NA	CASSLSLGTNEQYF	TGTGCCAGCAGCTTATCCCTTGGGACCAACGAGCAGTACTTC
NA	TRBV6-5	TRBJ2-5	NA	CASSYGGGSIVDEQYF	TGTGCCAGCAGTTACGGTGGAGGCTCAATAGTCGATGAGCAGTACTTC
NA	TRBV6-2/TRBV6-3	TRBJ2-1	NA	CASSTSTTYNEQFF	NA
NA	TRBV20-1	TRBJ2-2	once	CSAYRVEGTGELFF	TGCAGTGCCTACAGGGTGGAGGGCACCGGGGAGCTGTTTTTT
TRBD1	TRBV7-2	TRBJ2-1	NA	CASSFPGQGRNEQFF	TGTGCCAGCAGCTTCCCGGGACAGGGACGAAATGAGCAGTTCTTC
NA	TRBV7-6	TRBJ2-1	NA	CASSLAGRYNEQFF	TGTGCCAGCAGCTTAGCGGGGCGCTACAATGAGCAGTTCTTC
TRBD2	TRBV6-5	TRBJ2-5	many	CASSPGGQTQYF	TGTGCCAGCAGTCCGGGGGGTCAGACCCAGTACTTC
NA	TRBV30	TRBJ1-2	NA	CAWSVLRKSYGYTF	TGTGCCTGGAGTGTACTCCGAAAGTCCTATGGCTACACCTTC
NA	TRBV5-1	TRBJ2-1	NA	CASSLVGASYNEQFF	TGCGCCAGCAGCTTGGTAGGGGCGAGCTACAATGAGCAGTTCTTC
TRBD1	TRBV20-1	TRBJ1-1	NA	CSARDPGIGTGNEAFF	TGCAGTGCTAGAGATCCTGGTATAGGGACAGGGAATGAAGCTTTCTTT
NA	TRBV12-3/TRBV12-4	TRBJ1-2	few	CASSWFPPYGYTF	TGTGCCAGCAGTTGGTTCCCGCCCTATGGCTACACCTTC
NA	TRBV12-3/TRBV12-4	TRBJ2-5	NA	CASSFAAQETQYF	TGTGCCAGCAGTTTCGCTGCTCAAGAGACCCAGTACTTC
NA	TRBV25-1	TRBJ2-7	NA	CASSEPLDPSEQYF	TGTGCCAGCAGTGAACCGTTAGACCCCTCCGAGCAGTACTTC
NA	TRBV29-1	TRBJ2-1	once	CSVEGQSPYNEQFF	TGCAGCGTTGAAGGGCAGAGCCCCTACAATGAGCAGTTCTTC
TRBD1	TRBV12-5	TRBJ2-1	NA	CASGPRDRTYNEQFF	TGTGCTAGTGGTCCCCGGGACAGGACCTACAATGAGCAGTTCTTC
NA	TRBV11-2	TRBJ2-3	NA	CASKSPGAPDTQYF	TGTGCCAGCAAGTCGCCAGGGGCCCCAGATACGCAGTATTTT
NA	TRBV7-9	TRBJ1-2	NA	CASTARAASNYGYTF	TGTGCCAGCACCGCTCGGGCGGCCTCTAACTATGGCTACACCTTC
TRBD1	TRBV5-1	TRBJ2-3	NA	CASSALQGNTDTQYF	TGCGCCAGCAGCGCGCTACAGGGGAACACAGATACGCAGTATTTT
TRBD1	TRBV7-9	TRBJ1-4	few	CASSGDRDTNEKLFF	TGTGCCAGCTCCGGCGACAGGGATACTAATGAAAAACTGTTTTTT
NA	TRBV7-9	TRBJ1-2	few	CASSFAGVGYTF	TGTGCCAGCAGCTTTGCAGGGGTCGGCTACACCTTC
NA	TRBV27	TRBJ2-7	few	CASRPGGRPYEQYF	TGTGCCAGCAGACCAGGTGGCAGGCCGTACGAGCAGTACTTC
TRBD2	TRBV2	TRBJ2-7	few	CAAARRAGGLEQYF	TGTGCCGCCGCCCGACGAGCGGGAGGTCTCGAGCAGTACTTC
TRBD2	TRBV7-2	TRBJ2-5	NA	CASSPQGLAGGHRETQYF	TGTGCCAGCTCCCCTCAGGGTCTAGCGGGAGGGCATCGGGAGACCCAGTACTTC
NA	TRBV7-3	TRBJ2-2	NA	CASSWGGLTGELFF	TGTGCCAGCAGCTGGGGGGGGCTCACCGGGGAGCTGTTTTTT
NA	TRBV11-1	TRBJ2-3	NA	CASSSGGKTDTQYF	TGTGCCAGCAGCTCCGGGGGTAAAACAGATACGCAGTATTTT
NA	TRBV6-5	TRBJ2-1	many	CASSRGGRNYNEQFF	TGTGCCAGCAGCCGAGGGGGGCGAAACTACAATGAGCAGTTCTTC
NA	TRBV20-1	TRBJ1-4	NA	CSARDLSGSTNEKLFF	TGCAGTGCTAGAGACTTAAGTGGATCAACTAATGAAAAACTGTTTTTT
NA	TRBV12-3/TRBV12-4	TRBJ1-6	NA	CASKRTAALLHF	TGTGCCAGCAAAAGGACAGCAGCACTCCTCCACTTT
NA	TRBV12-3/TRBV12-4	TRBJ1-1	NA	CASTDSNTEAFF	TGTGCCAGCACCGACTCAAACACTGAAGCTTTCTTT
TRBD2	TRBV7-9	TRBJ2-5	few	CASSASGKETQYF	TGTGCCAGCAGCGCTAGCGGAAAAGAGACCCAGTACTTC
TRBD2	TRBV20-1	TRBJ2-1	few	CSARGSSGRAPGYNEQFF	TGCAGTGCTAGGGGTTCTAGCGGGAGGGCCCCAGGCTACAATGAGCAGTTCTTC
NA	TRBV6-2/TRBV6-3	TRBJ2-7	NA	CASSYEAYEQYF	TGTGCCAGCAGTTATGAGGCCTACGAGCAGTACTTC
NA	TRBV12-3/TRBV12-4	TRBJ1-2	few	CASSLRGASGGYTF	TGTGCCAGCAGTTTAAGGGGGGCGTCGGGAGGCTACACCTTC
NA	TRBV20-1	TRBJ2-3	once	CSAKGLGTDTQYF	TGCAGTGCTAAGGGCCTAGGCACAGATACGCAGTATTTT
TRBD1	TRBV20-1	TRBJ1-1	NA	CSASPGTGKRAFF	TGCAGTGCTAGTCCCGGGACAGGAAAACGGGCTTTCTTT
NA	TRBV9	TRBJ2-3	NA	CASSVMAGNTDTQYF	TGTGCCAGCAGCGTTATGGCGGGAAACACAGATACGCAGTATTTT
NA	TRBV15	TRBJ1-2	NA	CATSRDLRPSPGGYTF	TGTGCCACCAGCAGAGATTTACGGCCTTCCCCGGGGGGCTACACCTTC
NA	TRBV7-9	TRBJ1-6	few	CASSLSGIPSPLHF	TGTGCCAGCAGCTTATCAGGGATTCCTTCACCCCTCCACTTT